One sample yielded the 21 T cell receptor beta chains listed below, sequenced in a study of CD8+CD57+ T cells in acquired aplastic anemia. Genomic DNA, serving as template, underwent TCR beta VDJ and CDR3 profiling. TCRdb independently ran MiXCR on the reads; one entry per CDR3 protein. The sample shows 130,000 or so distinct CDR3 sequences, approximately 50% of them seen only once. Selection for sequencing was limited to patients who had shown CD8+CD57+ cell expansion by flow cytometry. The sequenced sample was sorted CD4+, CD8+, or CD8+CD57+ T cells (not recorded which) from PBMCs. Receptors originate from a human donor with aplastic anemia.

Notes on this clonotype: This may stem from a read error, because a much larger clone lies one nucleotide away. This is likely a read error, given that the CDR3 carries no conserved phenylalanine or tryptophan at its end. The J gene is TRBJ1-2, the V gene TRBV27; D remains unclear. CDR3 length: 13 amino acids. CDR1 is MNHEY, CDR2 SMNVEV, per germline (reference sequence). V dropped 5 bases and J dropped 0 bases, with 7 bases sitting between them. The CDR3 coding sequence is TGTGCCAGCAGTGGGCACCCTAACTATGGCTACACCCTC. This codes for CASSGHPNYGYTL.

This chain joins TRBV6-1 and TRBJ2-1, with 11 bases aligning to TRBD2. The junction had 7 bases not matched to a gene; V was cut back by 5 bases and J by 4 bases. Germline V gives CDR1 MNHNS, CDR2 SASEGT. The length of the CDR3 is 16 residues. CDR3 coding DNA: TGTGCCAGCAGTCAAGGGGCTAGCGGGAGGTACAATGAGCAGTTCTTC. Translation: CASSQGASGRYNEQFF.

This clonotype was counted ten times or more. The CDR3 DNA sequence: TGTGCCAGCAGTTTGGCCGTGGTTCCAGATCAGCCCCAGCATTTT. As protein: CASSLAVVPDQPQHF. The chain recombines TRBV12-3 or TRBV12-4 with TRBJ1-5, with D hard to call. V gave up 3 bases and J gave up 5 bases, with 14 bases separating them. The length of the CDR3 is 15 residues.

The gene calls are TRBV9 and TRBJ1-4, with a possible D match to TRBD1 (6 bases). The CDR3 has 14 residues. V lost 0 bases, J lost 8 bases, and 11 bases lay in between. Per the germline V gene, CDR1 is SGDLS and CDR2 is YYNGEE. CDR3 coding DNA: TGTGCCAGCAGCGTAGACAGGGCAGAGGAAAAACTGTTTTTT. Translation: CASSVDRAEEKLFF.

A few counts support this clonotype. The chain couples TRBV7-9 to TRBJ2-2, with D possibly TRBD2 on 5 matching bases. This CDR3 contains 12 residues. V was pared by 8 bases and J by 5 bases, with 9 bases between. Per the germline V gene, CDR1 is SEHNR and CDR2 is FQNEAQ (reference sequence). The DNA for the CDR3 is TGTGCCAGCGCCGGGGTTACCGGGGAGCTGTTTTTT. Its translation is CASAGVTGELFF.

This clonotype has only a few counts. The J gene is TRBJ1-1, the V gene TRBV19; D might be TRBD1 (6 bases). Trimming cost V 3 bases and J 5 bases, with 13 bases left between them. Germline V gives CDR1 LNHDA, CDR2 SQIVND (reference sequence). The CDR3 is made up of 14 amino acids. The CDR3 DNA reads as TGTGCCAGTAGTATCTTACAGGGTGGAACTGAAGCTTTCTTT. Protein: CASSILQGGTEAFF.

This chain connects TRBV11-2 to TRBJ1-2; TRBD1 is a possible D gene (6 bases). Trimming stripped 0 bases from V and 2 bases from J, with 10 bases between. Germline-derived CDR1 and CDR2 are SGHAT and FQNNGV. This CDR3 is built from 15 residues. CDR3 bases: TGTGCCAGCAGCTTAGAGCCGGGGGCAAACTATGGCTACACCTTC. As protein: CASSLEPGANYGYTF.

Turning to this clonotype: The germline gene is not matched at one end of the junction; a read error may be the cause. The V gene is TRBV2, the J gene TRBJ2-6; 7 nucleotides agree with TRBD2. This CDR3 has 12 amino acids. Germline V gene data show CDR1 as SNHLY and CDR2 as FYNNEI. CDR3 bases: TGTGCCAGCAGTGGCCTGCGGGGGACTGAAGCTTTC. Its protein is CASSGLRGTEAF.

This clonotype was detected many times. The gene calls are TRBV11-2 and TRBJ1-1, with D possibly being TRBD1 (5 bases). This CDR3 has 16 amino acids. Germline values: CDR1 SGHAT, CDR2 FQNNGV. V lost 5 bases and J lost 5, with 21 bases in between. The CDR3 DNA sequence: TGTGCCAGCAGCCAAAGTCAGGGATGGGTTAAAACTGAAGCTTTCTTT. It codes for CASSQSQGWVKTEAFF.

Turning to this clonotype: At one end, the junction sequence differs from germline, possibly due to a read error. J is TRBJ1-2 and V is TRBV2, with D possibly being TRBD1 (5 bases). From germline, CDR1 is SNHLY and CDR2 FYNNEI. This CDR3 contains 14 residues. CDR3 region: CVSRHRYFAYGYTF. The CDR3 DNA reads as TGTGTCAGCAGACACAGGTATTTCGCCTATGGCTACACCTTT.

V gene TRBV10-3 combines with J gene TRBJ1-5; 11 nucleotides line up with TRBD1. V dropped 3 bases and J dropped 2; count of bases not matched to a gene: 6. CDR3 length equals 17 residues. Germline CDR1 and CDR2: ENHRY and SYGVKD. The CDR3 loop reads CAISELRTGGGNQPQHF. The CDR3 DNA reads as TGTGCCATCAGTGAACTTAGGACAGGGGGCGGCAATCAGCCCCAGCATTTT.

This clonotype has a handful of counts. V is TRBV10-3 and J is TRBJ2-5; TRBD1 might be the D (5 bases). This CDR3 has 13 residues. Trimming removed 6 bases from V and 2 bases from J, with 10 bases in between. Germline CDR1 reads ENHRY; CDR2 reads SYGVKD. CDR3 nucleotide sequence: TGTGCCATCAGAGACAGTGCTCAAGAGACCCAGTACTTC. As protein: CAIRDSAQETQYF.

The chain joins TRBV2 to TRBJ1-2; no firm D call. Trimming removed 4 bases from V and 7 bases from J, with 13 bases in between. CDR1 is SNHLY and CDR2 is FYNNEI in the germline V gene. This CDR3 contains 13 residues. In DNA, the CDR3 is TGTGCCAGCAGTGGGGAGGAAGTCTCTGGCTACACCTTC. Encoded protein: CASSGEEVSGYTF.

A few counts support this clonotype. The V and J genes are TRBV12-3 or TRBV12-4 and TRBJ2-2; unclear D gene. Between the trimmed V and J ends, which lost 11 bases and 3 bases, there was a span of 10 bases. The CDR3 is made up of 12 amino acids. The CDR3: CAVRADTGELFF. DNA for the CDR3: TGTGCCGTTCGGGCGGACACCGGGGAGCTGTTTTTT.

The J gene is TRBJ2-1, the V gene TRBV2; the match to TRBD1 covers 8 bases. CDR1 and CDR2 (germline): SNHLY, FYNNEI. This CDR3 region has 15 residues. The V and J ends lost 2 bases and 8 bases, in that order; junction bases with no gene match: 8. The CDR3 DNA follows: TGTGCCAGCAGTGAACCCGGGACAGGAGGCGATGAGCAGTTCTTC. Encoded protein: CASSEPGTGGDEQFF.

This clonotype was seen more than once but under ten times. This chain uses TRBV19 with TRBJ2-4; D is possibly TRBD2 (5 bases). From germline, CDR1 is LNHDA and CDR2 SQIVND (reference sequence). The CDR3 consists of 16 residues. V lost 3 bases and J lost 1, with 13 bases in between. Here the CDR3 DNA reads TGTGCCAGTAGTATCACCCGTAGGAGGGCCAAAAACATTCAGTACTTC. It translates to CASSITRRRAKNIQYF.

Ten or more counts support this clonotype. The V and J genes are TRBV4-1 and TRBJ1-2; possibly TRBD1 for D (5 bases). The V end lost 4 bases, the J end lost 0 bases, and 18 bases lay between the germline ends. This CDR3 is 17 amino acids long. Germline assignment: CDR1 MGHRA and CDR2 YSYEKL. The CDR3: CASSPGTGVRPNYGYTF. CDR3 nucleotide sequence: TGCGCCAGCAGCCCGGGGACGGGAGTACGACCTAACTATGGCTACACCTTC.

V is TRBV19 and J is TRBJ2-5; maybe TRBD2 (5 bases). The CDR3 is 15 amino acids. Germline V gives CDR1 LNHDA, CDR2 SQIVND (reference sequence). V lost 5 bases to trimming and J lost 0 bases, with 13 bases between them. The CDR3 DNA reads TGTGCCAGTAGTCCGGTCGGGATTTACCAAGAGACCCAGTACTTC. As protein: CASSPVGIYQETQYF.

The chain's CDR3 is CASSPTTEKLFF. CDR3 nucleotide sequence: TGTGCCAGCAGCCCAACCACTGAAAAACTGTTTTTT. The V call is TRBV7-2, the J call TRBJ1-4; D is ambiguous. V gave up 5 bases and J gave up 7 bases, with 8 bases separating them. CDR1 and CDR2 from the germline V gene are SGHTA and FQGNSA. The length of the CDR3 is 12 residues.

In its sample, this clonotype was seen many times. The genes are TRBV19 and TRBJ1-6; no reliable D call. Germline V gene sequence: CDR1 LNHDA, CDR2 SQIVND (reference sequence). V dropped 1 base and J dropped 16 bases, with 11 bases sitting between them. CDR3 length: 12 residues. CDR3 nucleotides: TGTGCCAGTAGTATAGTAGGCAAAGGGCTCCACTTT. This gives the protein CASSIVGKGLHF.

Only a few counts were recorded for this clonotype. This chain joins TRBV7-3 and TRBJ1-1, with 12 bases lining up with TRBD1. V was pared by 4 bases and J by 7 bases, with 13 bases of the junction left unmatched. The CDR3 extends over 17 amino acids. From germline, CDR1 is SGHTA and CDR2 FQGTGA. CDR3 sequence (DNA): TGTGCCAGCAGCTCTAACACCGGGACAGGGGGCCCCCTTGAAGCTTTCTTT. Protein product: CASSSNTGTGGPLEAFF.